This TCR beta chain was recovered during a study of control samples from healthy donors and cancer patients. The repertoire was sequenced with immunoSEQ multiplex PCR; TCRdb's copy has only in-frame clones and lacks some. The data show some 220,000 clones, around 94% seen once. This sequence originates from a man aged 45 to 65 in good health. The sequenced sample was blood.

The CDR3 DNA is TGTGCCAGTAGTCTCTTTACGGGGGCCACTGAAGCTTTCTTT. Translated, it gives CASSLFTGATEAFF. The chain couples TRBV19 to TRBJ1-1; tentatively, D is TRBD1 (6 bases). The V gene's germline CDR1 is LNHDA and CDR2 SQIVND (reference sequence). Trimming cost V 5 bases and J 4 bases, with 14 bases left between them. This CDR3 has 14 residues.